This TCR beta chain comes out of a study of blood T cell repertoires in COVID-19. The length of the CDR3 is 17 residues. CDR1 LGHDT and CDR2 YNNKEL come from the germline V gene (reference sequence). Between the trimmed V and J ends, which lost 4 bases and 5 bases, there was a span of 22 bases. Method: immunoSEQ multiplex PCR; TCRdb's copy keeps in-frame clones and lacks some. The data contain 200,000 or so clones, about nine tenths of them singletons. The sequence was collected from a man younger than 40 with COVID-19, enrolled during active disease. Sequenced sample: peripheral blood. The rearrangement links TRBV3-1 (or the pseudogene TRBV3-2) to TRBJ2-3, with D possibly being TRBD1 (6 bases). Here the CDR3 reads CASSLETPGVPGDTQYF. The CDR3 DNA sequence: TGTGCCAGCAGCCTTGAAACTCCAGGGGTTCCAGGAGATACGCAGTATTTT.